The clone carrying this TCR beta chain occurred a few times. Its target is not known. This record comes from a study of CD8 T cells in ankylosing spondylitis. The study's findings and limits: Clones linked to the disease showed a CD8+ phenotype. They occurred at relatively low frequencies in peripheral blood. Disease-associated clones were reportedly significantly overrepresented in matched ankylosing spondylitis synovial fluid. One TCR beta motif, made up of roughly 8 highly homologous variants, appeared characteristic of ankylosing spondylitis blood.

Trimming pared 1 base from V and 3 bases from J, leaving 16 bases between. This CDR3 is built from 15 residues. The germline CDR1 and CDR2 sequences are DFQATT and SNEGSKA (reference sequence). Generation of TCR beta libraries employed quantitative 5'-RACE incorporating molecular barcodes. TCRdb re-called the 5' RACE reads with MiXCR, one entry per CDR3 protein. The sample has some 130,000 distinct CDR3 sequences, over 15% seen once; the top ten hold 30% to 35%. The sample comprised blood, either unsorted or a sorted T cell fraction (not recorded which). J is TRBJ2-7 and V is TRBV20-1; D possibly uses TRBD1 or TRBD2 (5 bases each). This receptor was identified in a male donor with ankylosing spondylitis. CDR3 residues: CSARVGEVGGYEQYF. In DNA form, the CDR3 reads TGCAGTGCTAGAGTAGGGGAAGTAGGAGGCTACGAGCAGTACTTC.